What follows are 8 T cell receptor beta chains derived from one specimen sequenced in a study of T cell responses to AZD1222 COVID-19 vaccine. Libraries were prepared by immunoSEQ multiplex PCR; TCRdb keeps only in-frame clonotypes and omits some of them. This sample has 120,000 or so clones; roughly 85% occur once, and the top ten carry approximately 3%. The sequenced sample was peripheral blood, obtained on day 0 of AZD1222 vaccination. Source of these receptors: an adult in good health.

By sample share, this clone is medium-sized (0.01 to 0.1%). The J gene is TRBJ1-1, the V gene TRBV19; D possibly corresponds to TRBD1 (6 bases). The CDR3 has 14 residues. Trimming left V 5 bases short and J 5 bases short, with 15 bases between. The germline gives CDR1 LNHDA, CDR2 SQIVND (reference sequence). CDR3 protein: CASSYRVRKTEAFF. Written as DNA, the CDR3 is TGTGCCAGTAGTTACAGGGTAAGGAAGACTGAAGCTTTCTTT.

The CDR3 DNA is TGTGCCAGCAGTTCCAGATACGAGCAGTACTTC. Translated, it gives CASSSRYEQYF. The V and J genes are TRBV27 and TRBJ2-7; D ambiguous. V dropped 4 bases and J dropped 4 bases, with 5 bases sitting between them. There are 11 residues in the CDR3. The germline CDR1 and CDR2 sequences are MNHEY and SMNVEV (reference sequence).

V usage is TRBV7-9 and J usage is TRBJ2-3, with TRBD1 matching 9 bases. The CDR3 consists of 15 residues. J was trimmed by 6 bases and V by 4 bases; bases with no gene match: 8. CDR1 is SEHNR and CDR2 is FQNEAQ in the germline V gene (reference sequence). The CDR3 sequence is CASSSRDREADTQYF. The CDR3 bases are TGTGCCAGCAGCTCCCGGGACAGGGAGGCTGATACGCAGTATTTT.

V gene TRBV7-6 combines with J gene TRBJ1-4, with D possibly TRBD1 on 6 matching bases. The ends were cut back, 4 bases at V and 8 bases at J, with 17 bases in the middle. The CDR3 is 15 amino acids. Germline CDR1 and CDR2: SGHVS and FNYEAQ. CDR3 DNA sequence: TGTGCCAGCAGCTCGAACAGGGAAGTGAGAGAAAAACTGTTTTTT. Translating it yields CASSSNREVREKLFF.

The chain couples TRBV6-2 or TRBV6-3 to TRBJ1-6, with D tentatively TRBD1 (5 bases). Trimming removed 6 bases at V and 8 bases at J, with 11 bases between. Germline V gene sequence: CDR1 MNHEY, CDR2 SVGEGT. This CDR3 region has 13 residues. The CDR3, as DNA: TGTGCCAGCAGCAGTGGGACGTATTCACCCCTCCACTTT. It encodes CASSSGTYSPLHF.

CDR3 in DNA: TGCGCCAGCAGCCAAGGACAGGGACTGTTTTTT. Encoded protein: CASSQGQGLFF. The J gene is TRBJ1-4, the V gene TRBV4-1, with 7 bases lining up with TRBD1. V was pared by 1 base and J by 13 bases, with 0 bases of the junction left unmatched. This CDR3 spans 11 amino acids. CDR1 and CDR2 (germline): MGHRA, YSYEKL.

The V and J genes are TRBV7-2 and TRBJ1-3, with D hard to call. The CDR3 runs to 13 residues. Germline V gene lookup returns CDR1 SGHTA and CDR2 FQGNSA. V lost 6 bases to trimming and J lost 4 bases, with 10 bases between them. DNA for the CDR3: TGTGCCAGCAGATGGTCTACGGGAAACACCATATATTTT. Translation gives CASRWSTGNTIYF.

This chain joins TRBV9 and TRBJ2-5, with 8 positions matching TRBD1. Germline CDR1 reads SGDLS; CDR2 reads YYNGEE. This CDR3 is 14 amino acids long. V shed 0 bases and J 7 bases; nucleotides not matched to a gene: 5. CDR3 protein: CASSVADRVGTQYF. The CDR3 DNA follows: TGTGCCAGCAGCGTAGCGGACAGGGTAGGGACCCAGTACTTC. The full variable domain, completed using reference TRBV9 and TRBJ2-5, is DSGVTQTPKHLITATGQRVTLRCSPRSGDLSVYWYQQSLDQGLQFLIQYYNGEERAKGNILERFSAQQFPDLHSELNLSSLELGDSALYFCASSVADRVGTQYFGPGTRLLVL.